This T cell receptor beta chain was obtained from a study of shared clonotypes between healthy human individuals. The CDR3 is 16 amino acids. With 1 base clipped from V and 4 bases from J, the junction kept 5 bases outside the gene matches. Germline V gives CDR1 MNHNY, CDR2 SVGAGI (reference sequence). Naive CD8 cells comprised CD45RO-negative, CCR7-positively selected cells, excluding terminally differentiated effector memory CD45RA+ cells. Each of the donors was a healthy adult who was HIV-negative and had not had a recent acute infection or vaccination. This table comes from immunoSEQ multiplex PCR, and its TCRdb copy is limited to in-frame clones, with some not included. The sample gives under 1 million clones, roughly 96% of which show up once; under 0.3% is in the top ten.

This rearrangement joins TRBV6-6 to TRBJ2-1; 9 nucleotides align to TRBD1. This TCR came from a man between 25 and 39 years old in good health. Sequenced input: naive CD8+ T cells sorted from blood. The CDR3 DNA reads TGTGCCAGCAGTTACTTGGCGGGACAGGGATACAATGAGCAGTTCTTC. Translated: CASSYLAGQGYNEQFF.